This T cell receptor (beta chain) was documented in a study of blood T cell repertoires in COVID-19. Across the whole study: The samples span acute and convalescent COVID-19 from the United States, Italy and Spain.

CDR1 and CDR2 from the germline V gene are SGHNT and YYREEE (reference sequence). This CDR3 is 16 amino acids long. V dropped 4 bases and J dropped 0 bases, with 15 bases sitting between them. As originally analysed: Using reference gene primer amplification, nucleated cell counts were estimated. Profiled with immunoSEQ multiplex PCR; TCRdb holds only in-frame clones, not every one. That table gives V, J and clone size, and the DNA gave D and trimming. The data show about 75,000 clones, 80% to 90% seen once. The J gene is TRBJ2-3, the V gene TRBV5-4; tentative D call: TRBD1 (5 bases). The sample taken for sequencing was peripheral blood. The receptor comes from a woman aged 50 to 65 with acute or convalescent COVID-19. This CDR3 is CASSLLTAASTDTQYF. CDR3 sequence (DNA): TGTGCCAGCAGCCTGCTGACAGCTGCTAGCACAGATACGCAGTATTTT.